This TCR beta chain was captured in a study of blood T cells in healthy people across ages. Next came a second PCR, run for about 6 to 11 cycles, which used a sample-barcoded 5' primer along with a J-beta primer mix. In TCRdb, the 5' RACE reads were re-called with MiXCR into one record per CDR3 protein. The sample yields 800,000 to 1,300,000 distinct CDR3 sequences, almost 25% seen once. Trimming pared 2 bases from V and 2 bases from J, leaving 10 bases between. Germline CDR1 and CDR2: MRHNA and SNTAGT. CDR3 length: 15 amino acids. Isolated PBMCs totaled at least 6.5 million in each sample. In this sample, this clonotype turned up many times. These data were also filed under a second study, of T cells of mothers and their children. That report adds: With the M1S primer of the second PCR, sample barcodes and 2-4 random nucleotides were added. The study obtained over 8.5 million TCR beta CDR3 reads per mother and 2.5 million to 3.5 million per child. The analysis detected no persistent microchimeric T cell clones.

This clonotype originated in a girl between 2 and 10 years old in good health. The sequenced sample was blood. V and J are TRBV6-4 and TRBJ1-5, with D hard to call. The CDR3 protein is CASSDTPEGNQPQHF. CDR3 DNA: TGTGCCAGCAGTGACACCCCGGAGGGCAATCAGCCCCAGCATTTT.